Shown below are 20 T cell receptor beta chains from a single sample sequenced in a study of shared clonotypes between healthy human individuals. Measured with immunoSEQ multiplex PCR; TCRdb has only the in-frame clones, and not every one. This table holds roughly 2,300,000 clones, 85% to 95% found once. The sequencing input was naive CD4+ T cells from PBMCs. Indicated subset: CD45RA+ positively selected. The receptors derive from a man younger than 35 in good health. Some clones in this sample may be carry-over from other donors' samples.

This sequence joins TRBV7-2 and TRBJ2-7; 7 nucleotides align to TRBD2. With 5 bases clipped from V and 2 bases from J, the junction kept 18 bases outside the gene matches. The CDR3 contains 18 residues. In germline, CDR1 is SGHTA, CDR2 FQGNSA. The CDR3 bases are TGTGCCAGCAGCAGACCGCCAGCTTGGGGGAGGGTTCCCTACGAGCAGTACTTC. Amino acid sequence: CASSRPPAWGRVPYEQYF.

The V and J genes are TRBV10-1 and TRBJ1-1; a possible D gene is TRBD1 (6 bases). The CDR3 contains 17 residues. Trimming removed 0 bases at V and 0 bases at J, with 14 bases between. Germline CDR1 is WNHNN and CDR2 is SYGVQD (reference sequence). CDR3 residues: CASSESNPGDMNTEAFF. The CDR3 DNA reads TGCGCCAGCAGTGAGTCGAACCCAGGGGACATGAACACTGAAGCTTTCTTT.

The V gene is TRBV18, the J gene TRBJ2-7; TRBD2 aligns across 10 bases. The CDR3 is made up of 14 amino acids. Germline trimming cut 5 bases from V and 3 bases from J; bases unmatched to any gene: 4. CDR1 and CDR2 from the germline V gene are KGHSH and LQKENI. CDR3 DNA sequence: TGTGCCAGCTCATCTGGACTAGCGGTCTACGAGCAGTACTTC. Amino acids: CASSSGLAVYEQYF.

This clone has only one observation. The same CDR3 can be traced to other DNA sequences in this sample. The chain's CDR3 is CASSVSSGPYNEQFF. The CDR3, as DNA: TGTGCCAGCAGCGTAAGTAGCGGGCCCTACAATGAGCAGTTCTTC. The V call is TRBV9, the J call TRBJ2-1; 7 bases are shared with TRBD2. This CDR3 is 15 amino acids long. Germline V lookup: CDR1 SGDLS, CDR2 YYNGEE. Losses at the gene ends were 1 base for V and 2 bases for J; bases not matched to a gene: 3.

This clone was found once. The DNA of the CDR3 is TGTGCCAGCAGCTTAATCAGGAGCACAGATACGCAGTATTTT. This translates into CASSLIRSTDTQYF. V gene TRBV11-2 combines with J gene TRBJ2-3, with unresolved D. The V gene's germline CDR1 is SGHAT and CDR2 FQNNGV. The length of the CDR3 is 14 residues. V lost 2 bases to trimming and J lost 0 bases, with 6 bases between them.

This clone was observed once. The V gene is TRBV28, the J gene TRBJ1-1, with D possibly being TRBD1 (5 bases). The CDR3 contains 15 residues. CDR1 is MDHEN and CDR2 is SYDVKM in the germline V gene. Trimming cost V 5 bases and J 6 bases, with 19 bases left between them. The CDR3 is CASSQRQLGLPEAFF. In DNA form, the CDR3 reads TGTGCCAGCAGTCAGAGACAGTTGGGGTTGCCTGAAGCTTTCTTT.

This chain connects TRBV6-1 to TRBJ2-2, with D possibly matching TRBD1 (6 bases). The germline CDR1 and CDR2 sequences are MNHNS and SASEGT. The CDR3 contains 15 residues. The V gene lost 4 bases and the J gene lost 4 bases, with 13 bases spanning the gap. In nucleotides, the CDR3 is TGTGCCAGCAGTGGGCAACAGGGCGGCACCGGGGAGCTGTTTTTT. It is translated as CASSGQQGGTGELFF.

This sequence joins TRBV2 and TRBJ1-2; tentative D call: TRBD1 (6 bases). V was cut by 5 bases and J by 4 bases, with 17 bases left in between. This CDR3 has 15 amino acids. Germline values: CDR1 SNHLY, CDR2 FYNNEI. The CDR3: CASSTRRQGSYGYTF. The CDR3 DNA reads as TGTGCCAGCAGTACACGACGGCAGGGGAGCTATGGCTACACCTTC.

The chain links TRBV4-2 to TRBJ2-2; D not certain. CDR1 is LGHNA, CDR2 YNFKEQ, per germline. With 0 bases removed from V and 5 bases from J, the gap between germline ends came to 4 bases. CDR3 size: 13 residues. CDR3 in DNA: TGTGCCAGCAGCCAAGATGAGACCGGGGAGCTGTTTTTT. It yields the protein CASSQDETGELFF.

The genes are TRBV2 and TRBJ1-4; no definite D call. This CDR3 has 12 amino acids. V lost 8 bases to trimming and J lost 4 bases, with 8 bases between them. Germline assignment: CDR1 SNHLY and CDR2 FYNNEI. The CDR3 reads CASCRDNEKLFF. The CDR3 DNA reads TGTGCCAGCTGTCGAGATAATGAAAAACTGTTTTTT.

This sequence joins TRBV7-8 and TRBJ2-1; tentatively, D is TRBD2 (5 bases). CDR1 is SGHVS and CDR2 is FQNEAQ in the germline V gene. The CDR3 loop spans 15 amino acids. V gave up 2 bases and J gave up 7 bases, with 15 bases separating them. For the CDR3, the DNA is TGTGCCAGCAGCTTAAGGGCAGGAGCGGATAATGAGCAGTTCTTC. Translated: CASSLRAGADNEQFF.

The chain uses TRBV18 and TRBJ2-1, with D perhaps given as TRBD1 or TRBD2 (5 bases each). V was shortened by 3 bases and J by 6 bases, with 18 bases between the two germline ends. In germline, CDR1 is KGHSH, CDR2 LQKENI. This CDR3 has 16 residues. CDR3 sequence: CASSPGRGLTGNEQFF. CDR3 sequence (DNA): TGTGCCAGCTCACCGGGGCGCGGACTCACAGGCAATGAGCAGTTCTTC.

V and J are TRBV28 and TRBJ2-3; 8 bases align to TRBD2. The germline V gene has CDR1 MDHEN and CDR2 SYDVKM. The length of the CDR3 is 16 residues. J gave up 4 bases and V 5 bases, and 11 bases lay outside the gene matches. CDR3 nucleotides: TGTGCCAGCAGTCAAATTAGCGGGGATGCCGCAGATACGCAGTATTTT. Translating gives CASSQISGDAADTQYF.

This chain joins TRBV14 and TRBJ2-2, with 12 bases aligning to TRBD1. The CDR3 runs 20 residues. CDR1 is SGHDN, CDR2 FVKESK, per germline. Trimming cost V 5 bases and J 0 bases; bases outside gene matches: 13. CDR3 sequence: CASSSIRDRGLETNTGELFF. The CDR3 nucleotides are TGTGCCAGCAGCAGCATCCGGGACAGGGGGCTAGAGACGAACACCGGGGAGCTGTTTTTT. The entire variable domain, with the rest obtained from reference TRBV14 and TRBJ2-2, is as follows: EAGVTQFPSHSVIEKGQTVTLRCDPISGHDNLYWYRRVMGKEIKFLLHFVKESKQDESGMPNNRFLAERTGGTYSTLKVQPAELEDSGVYFCASSSIRDRGLETNTGELFFGEGSRLTVL.

CDR3 sequence reads: CASSGTGENEQFF. The CDR3 DNA sequence: TGTGCCAGTAGTGGGACAGGGGAAAATGAGCAGTTCTTC. The J gene is TRBJ2-1, the V gene TRBV19; the match to TRBD1 covers 10 bases. In germline, CDR1 is LNHDA, CDR2 SQIVND (reference sequence). V lost 5 bases, J lost 7 bases, and 2 bases stayed unmatched. The CDR3 extends over 13 amino acids.

The rearrangement joins TRBV2 to TRBJ1-5; 9 nucleotides match TRBD1. The CDR3 extends over 14 amino acids. Per the germline V gene, CDR1 is SNHLY and CDR2 is FYNNEI. V lost 8 bases to trimming and J lost 6 bases; unmatched junction nucleotides: 8. CDR3 loop: CASGGTGRIQPQHF. DNA for the CDR3: TGTGCCAGCGGAGGGACAGGGAGGATTCAGCCCCAGCATTTT.

The rearrangement uses TRBV11-2 and TRBJ2-2, with 7 bases fitting TRBD1. The CDR3 loop spans 15 amino acids. Trimming took 4 bases from V and 6 from J; bases not matched to a gene: 8. In germline, CDR1 is SGHAT, CDR2 FQNNGV. The chain's CDR3 is CASSSRDRGSGELFF. CDR3 nucleotide sequence: TGTGCCAGCAGCTCCCGGGACAGAGGATCCGGGGAGCTGTTTTTT.

This chain connects TRBV11-2 to TRBJ1-1, with 8 bases lining up with TRBD1. J lost 1 base, V lost 2 bases, and 9 bases had no gene match. Germline-derived CDR1 and CDR2 are SGHAT and FQNNGV. The CDR3 totals 17 residues. The DNA of the CDR3 is TGTGCCAGCAGCTTAACAGGTGGCGGGACAGGGAACACTGAAGCTTTCTTT. It encodes CASSLTGGGTGNTEAFF.

The CDR3 reads CASSLLGVRGALHYGYTF. The CDR3 DNA reads TGTGCCAGCAGTTTATTGGGAGTTAGGGGAGCGCTCCACTATGGCTACACCTTC. V usage is TRBV28 and J usage is TRBJ1-2; tentatively, D is TRBD1 (5 bases). The CDR3 has 18 amino acids. Germline loops: CDR1 MDHEN, CDR2 SYDVKM. V lost 1 base, J lost 3 bases, and 21 bases lay in between.

J is TRBJ2-7 and V is TRBV25-1; TRBD1 is a possible D gene (6 bases). V gave up 4 bases and J gave up 2 bases, with 12 bases separating them. The CDR3 extends over 14 amino acids. Per germline, CDR1 MGHDK and CDR2 SYGVNS. The CDR3 sequence is CASSVNRVPYEQYF. CDR3 bases: TGTGCCAGCAGTGTCAACAGGGTCCCCTACGAGCAGTACTTC.